These T cell receptor beta chains were read from a single sample in a study of blood T cell repertoires in COVID-19. Using immunoSEQ multiplex PCR, the repertoire was profiled, and TCRdb retains in-frame clones only, with some absent. Of 140,000 to 150,000 clones listed, about 90% are singletons. Sequencing used PBMCs or T cells enriched from blood (not recorded which). The receptor set was obtained from a man in his sixties who had recovered from COVID-19. CDR3s include the opening cysteine and the closing phenylalanine or tryptophan. The D gene is left open where the match is weak. Clone size, where shown, is once, few, many, or a class for clones that have expanded.

size: once; V: TRBV25-1; J: TRBJ1-5; D: TRBD1; DNA: TGTGCCAGCAGTGGACAGGGAGGTCAGCCCCAGCATTTT; CDR3: CASSGQGGQPQHF
size: .; V: TRBV9; J: TRBJ2-2; D: TRBD1; DNA: TGTGCCAGCACCAGACAGGGAATAAACACCGGGGAGCTGTTTTTT; CDR3: CASTRQGINTGELFF
size: .; V: TRBV30; J: TRBJ2-7; D: TRBD1; DNA: TGTGCCTGGAGTACGACTCAGTGGGACAGGCCCTACGAGCAGTACTTC; CDR3: CAWSTTQWDRPYEQYF
size: .; V: TRBV11-2; J: TRBJ2-3; D: .; DNA: TGTGCCAGCAGCCCCTATGTTCTGGACATCCGCACAGATACGCAGTATTTT; CDR3: CASSPYVLDIRTDTQYF
size: .; V: TRBV27; J: TRBJ2-7; D: .; DNA: TGTGCCAGCAGTTTACTACGAGGAAACGAGCAGTACTTC; CDR3: CASSLLRGNEQYF
size: .; V: TRBV27; J: TRBJ1-4; D: TRBD1; DNA: TGTGCCAGCAGTATCGGGACAGGGGTAGGGAAACTGTTTTTT; CDR3: CASSIGTGVGKLFF
size: .; V: TRBV6-5; J: TRBJ2-1; D: .; DNA: TGTGCCAGCTCCAGGAGAGGGGGTTCCTACAATGAGCAGTTCTTC; CDR3: CASSRRGGSYNEQFF
size: .; V: TRBV5-3; J: TRBJ1-4; D: .; DNA: TGTGCCAGAAGAGAAACAGGGATGGAACTGTTTTTT; CDR3: CARRETGMELFF
size: .; V: TRBV7-8; J: TRBJ1-3; D: .; DNA: TGTGCCAGCAGACCCCTTTCTGGGAGCTCTGGAAACACCATATATTTT; CDR3: CASRPLSGSSGNTIYF
size: .; V: TRBV4-1; J: TRBJ1-2; D: .; DNA: TGCGCCAGCAGCCTAGCGGCAGGGAATGGCTACACCTTC; CDR3: CASSLAAGNGYTF
size: .; V: TRBV7-9; J: TRBJ2-5; D: TRBD1; DNA: TGTGCCAGCAGCTTAGCCAGGGGGTCCCAAGAGACCCAGTACTTC; CDR3: CASSLARGSQETQYF
size: .; V: TRBV5-6; J: TRBJ2-5; D: .; DNA: TGTGCCAGCAGCTTGGGGGCCGGACTGGGGGAGACCCAGTACTTC; CDR3: CASSLGAGLGETQYF
size: .; V: TRBV30; J: TRBJ2-1; D: TRBD2; DNA: TGTGCCTGGAGTGGGCGGACTAGCGGGAGGTCCCTCGCCTACAATGAGCAGTTCTTC; CDR3: CAWSGRTSGRSLAYNEQFF
size: .; V: TRBV12-3/TRBV12-4; J: TRBJ2-5; D: TRBD1; DNA: TGTGCCAGCAGTAGGGACAGGTTGGAGACCCAGTACTTC; CDR3: CASSRDRLETQYF
size: .; V: TRBV2; J: TRBJ2-5; D: .; DNA: TGTGCCAGCAGTGAAAACAGGGACCAAGAGACCCAGTACTTC; CDR3: CASSENRDQETQYF
size: .; V: TRBV7-9; J: TRBJ2-7; D: TRBD2; DNA: TGTGCCAGCAGCTTGGGACTAGCGTACGAGCAGTACTTC; CDR3: CASSLGLAYEQYF
size: .; V: TRBV6-5; J: TRBJ2-7; D: .; DNA: TGTGCCAGCAGTTACGACAGTCAATACGAGCAGTACTTC; CDR3: CASSYDSQYEQYF
size: .; V: TRBV30; J: TRBJ1-2; D: .; DNA: TGTGCCTGGAGTGTACAAGGGCTAGGGGGAGGCTACACCTTC; CDR3: CAWSVQGLGGGYTF
size: .; V: TRBV29-1; J: TRBJ1-3; D: TRBD1; DNA: TGCAGCGTTGTCGGACAGGGAACAAACACCATATATTTT; CDR3: CSVVGQGTNTIYF
size: .; V: TRBV4-1; J: TRBJ1-4; D: .; DNA: TGCGCCAGCAGCCCCAACCCCGGGAGACTTAATGAAAAACTGTTTTTT; CDR3: CASSPNPGRLNEKLFF
size: .; V: TRBV19; J: TRBJ1-2; D: TRBD1; DNA: TGTGCCAGTAGTATATCCAGGGGGCACTATGGCTACACCTTC; CDR3: CASSISRGHYGYTF
size: .; V: TRBV6-5; J: TRBJ2-2; D: .; DNA: TGTGCCAGCAGTTACAGTGGACAGAACACCGGGGAGCTGTTTTTT; CDR3: CASSYSGQNTGELFF
size: .; V: TRBV11-2; J: TRBJ2-3; D: .; DNA: TGTGCCAGCAGCTTAGTCCTTCATACGCAGTATTTT; CDR3: CASSLVLHTQYF
size: .; V: TRBV6-5; J: TRBJ1-2; D: TRBD1; DNA: TGTGCCACCAAACCGGGGACAGGGCCCTATGGCTACACCTTC; CDR3: CATKPGTGPYGYTF
size: .; V: TRBV7-2; J: TRBJ2-7; D: .; DNA: TGTGCCAGCAGCTTGCGAGGGTTCCACGAGCAGTACTTC; CDR3: CASSLRGFHEQYF
size: .; V: TRBV27; J: TRBJ1-2; D: .; DNA: TGTGCCAGCAGTTTTTCAGCTCGACTCTATGGCTACACCTTC; CDR3: CASSFSARLYGYTF
size: .; V: TRBV27; J: TRBJ1-1; D: TRBD1; DNA: TGTGCCAGCAGTAGGACAGGGGACCTGTCCGTGGACGCTTTCTTT; CDR3: CASSRTGDLSVDAFF
size: .; V: TRBV28; J: TRBJ1-2; D: .; DNA: TGTGCCAGCAGTTTATGGCAACCAGCTAACTATGGCTACACCTTC; CDR3: CASSLWQPANYGYTF
size: few; V: TRBV5-1; J: TRBJ2-7; D: TRBD2; DNA: TGCGCCAGCAGCTCACTAGCGGGGACCTACGAGCAGTACTTC; CDR3: CASSSLAGTYEQYF
size: .; V: TRBV6-1; J: TRBJ1-1; D: TRBD1; DNA: TGTGCCAGCAGTGACGTACAGGGGAGGAACACTGAAGCTTTCTTT; CDR3: CASSDVQGRNTEAFF
size: .; V: TRBV3-1/TRBV3-2; J: TRBJ1-6; D: TRBD1; DNA: TGTGCCAGCAGCCAGGGGACAGAAAATTCACCCCTCCACTTT; CDR3: CASSQGTENSPLHF
size: once; V: TRBV14; J: TRBJ1-6; D: .; DNA: TGTGCCAGCAGCCAAGTCAGGTCCTCCTATAATTCACCCCTCCACTTT; CDR3: CASSQVRSSYNSPLHF
size: few; V: TRBV11-2; J: TRBJ1-4; D: .; DNA: TGTGCCAGCAGCTTGCGGGCGGGGCGGTTTAATGAAAAACTGTTTTTT; CDR3: CASSLRAGRFNEKLFF
size: .; V: TRBV18; J: TRBJ2-5; D: TRBD2; DNA: TGTGCCAGCTCACCGCCCGGGACTAGCAAGGAGACCCAGTACTTC; CDR3: CASSPPGTSKETQYF
size: once; V: TRBV5-4; J: TRBJ1-1; D: .; DNA: TGTGCCAGCAGCCACAGGAACACTGAAGCTTTCTTT; CDR3: CASSHRNTEAFF
size: .; V: TRBV30; J: TRBJ1-4; D: .; DNA: TGTGCCTGGAAGGAGCCGGGTGAAAAACTGTTTTTT; CDR3: CAWKEPGEKLFF
size: .; V: TRBV27; J: TRBJ2-7; D: .; DNA: TGTGCCAGCAGCCTCTCGACTAGCTCCTACGAGCAGTACTTC; CDR3: CASSLSTSSYEQYF
size: .; V: TRBV28; J: TRBJ1-5; D: .; DNA: TGTGCCAGCGGGCGACAGCTGAATCAGCCCCAGCATTTT; CDR3: CASGRQLNQPQHF
size: .; V: TRBV5-4; J: TRBJ2-5; D: TRBD2; DNA: TGTGCCAGCAGTTGGGGGTCTAGCGGGGGACAAGAGACCCAGTACTTC; CDR3: CASSWGSSGGQETQYF
size: .; V: TRBV11-2; J: TRBJ1-3; D: .; DNA: TGTGCCAGCAGCTTAATCGGGGTGAGCGGAAACACCATATATTTT; CDR3: CASSLIGVSGNTIYF
size: once; V: TRBV6-5; J: TRBJ1-1; D: .; DNA: TGTGCCAGCAGTTTACAGGGCAGCACTGAAGCTTTCTTT; CDR3: CASSLQGSTEAFF
size: .; V: TRBV28; J: TRBJ1-4; D: TRBD1; DNA: TGTGCCAGCACCACGGGACAGGGTCATGAAAAACTGTTTTTT; CDR3: CASTTGQGHEKLFF
size: .; V: TRBV27; J: TRBJ2-1; D: TRBD2; DNA: TGTGCCAGCAGTCCCAGGACTAGCGGGAGTTACAATGAGCAGTTCTTC; CDR3: CASSPRTSGSYNEQFF
size: .; V: TRBV2; J: TRBJ2-5; D: TRBD2; DNA: TGTGCCAGCAGTGAAGCACCGGGACTAGAAGAGACCCAGTACTTC; CDR3: CASSEAPGLEETQYF
size: .; V: TRBV7-9; J: TRBJ1-1; D: .; DNA: TGTGCCAGCAGCTCCACTCGATACCCGAACACTGAAGCTTTCTTT; CDR3: CASSSTRYPNTEAFF
size: .; V: TRBV11-2; J: TRBJ2-4; D: .; DNA: TGTGCCAGCAGCTTAGGTATGGGCACGAAAAACATTCAGTACTTC; CDR3: CASSLGMGTKNIQYF
size: .; V: TRBV3-1/TRBV3-2; J: TRBJ2-2; D: TRBD1; DNA: TGTGCCAGCAGCCAAGGGGTGACAGGGCGAACCGGGGAGCTGTTTTTT; CDR3: CASSQGVTGRTGELFF
size: once; V: TRBV5-1; J: TRBJ2-7; D: .; DNA: TGCGCCAGCAGCTTGAGGGGCGACAGCTACGAGCAGTACTTC; CDR3: CASSLRGDSYEQYF
size: .; V: TRBV10-3; J: TRBJ2-3; D: TRBD2; DNA: TGTGCCATCAGGACTAGCGGGGGGGAGGGCACAGATACGCAGTATTTT; CDR3: CAIRTSGGEGTDTQYF
size: .; V: TRBV6-1; J: TRBJ1-5; D: TRBD1; DNA: TGTGCCAGCAGTGTTCGGGACAGGGGAACGGTAAGACCCCAGCATTTT; CDR3: CASSVRDRGTVRPQHF
size: .; V: TRBV28; J: TRBJ1-4; D: TRBD1; DNA: TGTGCCAGCAGTGTCCTCGGGACAGGTTCTTATGAAAAACTGTTTTTT; CDR3: CASSVLGTGSYEKLFF